This T cell receptor (beta chain) was observed in a study of memory CD4+ T cells and cytomegalovirus serostatus. About the study: Healthy Belgian adult donors included fewer than 10 CMV-positive and some 24 CMV-negative people.

This CDR3 is 13 amino acids long. Germline loops: CDR1 SGHRS, CDR2 YFSETQ. The ends were cut back, 0 bases at V and 0 bases at J, with 3 bases in the middle. A remark on this clone: Its target is not known.

Measured with immunoSEQ multiplex PCR; TCRdb has only the in-frame clones, and not every one. Here the sample spans more than 45,000 clones, approximately 78% being singletons. Findings and caveats of the study: About two fifths of the roughly 150 known CMV-associated TCRbeta sequences appeared in CD4+ memory.

Single viable CD3+CD4+CD8-CD45RO+ cells were sorted as the memory CD4+ T cells. The chain links TRBV5-1 to TRBJ1-2; no reliable D call. The sequenced sample was memory CD4+ T cells from blood. The receptor was isolated from an adult in good health and CMV-seronegative. The CDR3 loop is CASSLDPNYGYTF. In nucleotides, the CDR3 is TGCGCCAGCAGCTTGGACCCTAACTATGGCTACACCTTC. Full variable domain (missing parts from reference TRBV5-1 and TRBJ1-2): KAGVTQTPRYLIKTRGQQVTLSCSPISGHRSVSWYQQTPGQGLQFLFEYFSETQRNKGNFPGRFSGRQFSNSRSEMNVSTLELGDSALYLCASSLDPNYGYTFGSGTRLTVV.